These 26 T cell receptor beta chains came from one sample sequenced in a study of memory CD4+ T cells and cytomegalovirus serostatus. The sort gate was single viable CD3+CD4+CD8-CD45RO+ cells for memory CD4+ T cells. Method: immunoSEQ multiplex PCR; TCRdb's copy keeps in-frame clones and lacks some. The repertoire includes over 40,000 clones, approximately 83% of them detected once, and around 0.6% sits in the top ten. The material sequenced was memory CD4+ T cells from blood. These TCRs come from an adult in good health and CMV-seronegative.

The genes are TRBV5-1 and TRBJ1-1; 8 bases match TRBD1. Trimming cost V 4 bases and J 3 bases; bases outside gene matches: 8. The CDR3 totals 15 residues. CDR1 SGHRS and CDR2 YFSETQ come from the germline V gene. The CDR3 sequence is CASSLGQGKHTEAFF. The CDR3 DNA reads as TGCGCCAGCAGCCTCGGACAGGGTAAACACACTGAAGCTTTCTTT.

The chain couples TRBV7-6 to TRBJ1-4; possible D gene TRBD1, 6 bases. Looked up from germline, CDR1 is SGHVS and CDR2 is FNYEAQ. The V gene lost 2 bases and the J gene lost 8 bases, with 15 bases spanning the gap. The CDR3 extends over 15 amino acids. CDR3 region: CASSLNGRGGEKLFF. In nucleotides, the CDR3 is TGTGCCAGCAGCTTAAATGGCAGGGGAGGGGAAAAACTGTTTTTT.

The CDR3 coding sequence is TGTGCCAGCAGCATCGGACAGGGAGTGAGCCCTGAAGCTTTCTTT. Its protein product is CASSIGQGVSPEAFF. The rearrangement joins TRBV4-2 to TRBJ1-1; 8 bases match TRBD1. CDR1 is LGHNA and CDR2 is YNFKEQ in the germline V gene. The CDR3 runs to 15 residues. V shed 5 bases and J 6 bases; nucleotides not matched to a gene: 11.

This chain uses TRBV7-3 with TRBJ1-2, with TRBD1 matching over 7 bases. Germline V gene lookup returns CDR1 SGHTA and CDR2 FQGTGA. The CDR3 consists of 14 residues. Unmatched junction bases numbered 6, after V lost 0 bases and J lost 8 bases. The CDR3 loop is CASSLTGTASGYTF. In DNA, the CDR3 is TGTGCCAGCAGCTTAACCGGGACAGCCTCCGGCTACACCTTC.

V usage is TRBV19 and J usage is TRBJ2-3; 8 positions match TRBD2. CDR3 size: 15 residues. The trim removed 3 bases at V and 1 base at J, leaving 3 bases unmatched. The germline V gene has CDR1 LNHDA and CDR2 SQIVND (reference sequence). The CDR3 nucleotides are TGTGCCAGTAGTATGGCCGGGAGGGGCACAGATACGCAGTATTTT. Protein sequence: CASSMAGRGTDTQYF.

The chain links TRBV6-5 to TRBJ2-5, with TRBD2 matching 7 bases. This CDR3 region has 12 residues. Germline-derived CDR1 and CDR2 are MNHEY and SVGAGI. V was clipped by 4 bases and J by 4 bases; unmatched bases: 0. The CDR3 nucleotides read TGTGCCAGCAGTTCTAGCGGAGAGACCCAGTACTTC. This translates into CASSSSGETQYF.

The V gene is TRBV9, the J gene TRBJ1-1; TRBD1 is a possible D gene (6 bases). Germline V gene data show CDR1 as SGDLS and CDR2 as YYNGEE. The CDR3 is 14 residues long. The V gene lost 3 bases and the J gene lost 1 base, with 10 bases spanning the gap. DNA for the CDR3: TGTGCCAGCAGCGCTCCGACAGGGAACACTGAAGCTTTCTTT. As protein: CASSAPTGNTEAFF.

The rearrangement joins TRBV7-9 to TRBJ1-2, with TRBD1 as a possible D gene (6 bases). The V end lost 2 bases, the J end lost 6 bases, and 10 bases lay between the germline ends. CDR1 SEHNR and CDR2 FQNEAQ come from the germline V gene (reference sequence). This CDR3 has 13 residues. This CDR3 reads CASSLQGLNGYTF. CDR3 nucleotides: TGTGCCAGCAGCTTACAGGGGCTGAATGGCTACACCTTC.

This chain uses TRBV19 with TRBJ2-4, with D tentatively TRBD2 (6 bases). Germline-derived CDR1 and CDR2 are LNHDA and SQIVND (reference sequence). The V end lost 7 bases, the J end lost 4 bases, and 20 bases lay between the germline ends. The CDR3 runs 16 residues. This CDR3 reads CASTTWEDDGKNIQYF. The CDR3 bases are TGTGCCAGTACCACCTGGGAGGACGACGGGAAAAACATTCAGTACTTC.

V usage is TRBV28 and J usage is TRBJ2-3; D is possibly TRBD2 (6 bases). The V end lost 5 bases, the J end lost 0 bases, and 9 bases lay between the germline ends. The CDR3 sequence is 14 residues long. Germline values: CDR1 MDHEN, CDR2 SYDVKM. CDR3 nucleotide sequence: TGTGCCAGCAGTGCCGGGACTAGCACAGATACGCAGTATTTT. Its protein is CASSAGTSTDTQYF.

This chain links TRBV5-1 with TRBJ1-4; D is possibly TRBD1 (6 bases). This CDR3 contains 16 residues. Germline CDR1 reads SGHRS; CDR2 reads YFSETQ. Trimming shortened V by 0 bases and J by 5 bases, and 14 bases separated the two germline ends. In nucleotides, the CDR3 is TGCGCCAGCAGCTTGGCGGGACAAAACCAGAATGAAAAACTGTTTTTT. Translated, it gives CASSLAGQNQNEKLFF.

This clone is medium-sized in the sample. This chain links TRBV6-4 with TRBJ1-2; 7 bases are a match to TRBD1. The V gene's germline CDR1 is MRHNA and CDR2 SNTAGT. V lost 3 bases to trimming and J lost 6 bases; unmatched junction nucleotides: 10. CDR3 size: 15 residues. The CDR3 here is CASSDFRQGKNGYTF. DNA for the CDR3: TGTGCCAGCAGTGATTTTCGACAGGGAAAGAATGGCTACACCTTC.

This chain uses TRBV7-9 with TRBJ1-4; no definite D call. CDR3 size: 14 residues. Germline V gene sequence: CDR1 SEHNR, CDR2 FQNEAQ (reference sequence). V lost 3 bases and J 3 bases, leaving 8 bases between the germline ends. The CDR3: CASSFYTSNEKLFF. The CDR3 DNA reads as TGTGCCAGCAGCTTTTACACATCTAATGAAAAACTGTTTTTT.

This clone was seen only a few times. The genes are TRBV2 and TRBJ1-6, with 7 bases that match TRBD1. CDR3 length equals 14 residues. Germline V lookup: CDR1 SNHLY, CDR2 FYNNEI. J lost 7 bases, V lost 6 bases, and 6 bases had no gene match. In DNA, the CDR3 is TGTGCCAGCAGGAGGACAGGTCGAAATTCACCCCTCCACTTT. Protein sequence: CASRRTGRNSPLHF. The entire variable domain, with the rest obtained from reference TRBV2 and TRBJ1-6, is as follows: EPEVTQTPSHQVTQMGQEVILRCVPISNHLYFYWYRQILGQKVEFLVSFYNNEISEKSEIFDDQFSVERPDGSNFTLKIRSTKLEDSAMYFCASRRTGRNSPLHFGNGTRLTVT.

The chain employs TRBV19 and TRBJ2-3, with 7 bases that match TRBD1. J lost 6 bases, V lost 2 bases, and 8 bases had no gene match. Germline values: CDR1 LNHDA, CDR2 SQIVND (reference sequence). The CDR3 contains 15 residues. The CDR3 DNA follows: TGTGCCAGTAGTATAAGGGGGCCCAAATCCGATACGCAGTATTTT. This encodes CASSIRGPKSDTQYF.

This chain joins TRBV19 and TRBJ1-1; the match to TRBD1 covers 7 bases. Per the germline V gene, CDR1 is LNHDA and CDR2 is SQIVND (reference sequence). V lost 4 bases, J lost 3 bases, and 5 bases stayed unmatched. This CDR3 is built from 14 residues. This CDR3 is CASSTRQGYTEAFF. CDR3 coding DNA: TGTGCCAGTAGTACCAGACAGGGTTACACTGAAGCTTTCTTT.

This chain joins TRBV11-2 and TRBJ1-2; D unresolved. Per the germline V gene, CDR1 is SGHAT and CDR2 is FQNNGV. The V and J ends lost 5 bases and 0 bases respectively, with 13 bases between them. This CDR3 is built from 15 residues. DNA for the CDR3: TGTGCCAGCAGCCCCTTTAGGGCCTCTAACTATGGCTACACCTTC. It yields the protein CASSPFRASNYGYTF.

CDR3: CAISDTTSNQPQHF. CDR3 in DNA: TGTGCCATCAGTGATACGACTAGCAATCAGCCCCAGCATTTT. The rearrangement uses TRBV10-3 and TRBJ1-5; D gene uncertain. Trimming removed 3 bases at V and 0 bases at J, with 6 bases between. Germline V gene lookup returns CDR1 ENHRY and CDR2 SYGVKD. The CDR3 totals 14 residues.

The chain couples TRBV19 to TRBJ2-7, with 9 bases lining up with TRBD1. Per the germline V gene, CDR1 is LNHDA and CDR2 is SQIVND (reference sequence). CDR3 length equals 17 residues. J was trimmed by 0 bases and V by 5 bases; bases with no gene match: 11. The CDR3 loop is CASSFKAQGAISYEQYF. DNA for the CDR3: TGTGCCAGTAGTTTCAAGGCACAGGGGGCCATCTCCTACGAGCAGTACTTC. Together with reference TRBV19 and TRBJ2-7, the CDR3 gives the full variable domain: DGGITQSPKYLFRKEGQNVTLSCEQNLNHDAMYWYRQDPGQGLRLIYYSQIVNDFQKGDIAEGYSVSREKKESFPLTVTSAQKNPTAFYLCASSFKAQGAISYEQYFGPGTRLTVT.

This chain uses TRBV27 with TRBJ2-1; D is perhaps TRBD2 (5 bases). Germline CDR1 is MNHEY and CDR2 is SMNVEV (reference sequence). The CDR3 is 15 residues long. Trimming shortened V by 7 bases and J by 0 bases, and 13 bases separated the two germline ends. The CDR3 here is CASTLTGDSYNEQFF. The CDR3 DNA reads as TGTGCCAGCACCCTAACCGGGGACTCCTACAATGAGCAGTTCTTC.

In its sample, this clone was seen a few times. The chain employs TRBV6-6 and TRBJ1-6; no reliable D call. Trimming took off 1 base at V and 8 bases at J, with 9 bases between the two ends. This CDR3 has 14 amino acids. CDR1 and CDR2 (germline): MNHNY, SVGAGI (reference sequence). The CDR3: CASSYLGTDSPLHF. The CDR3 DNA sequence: TGTGCCAGCAGTTACTTGGGTACGGATTCACCCCTCCACTTT.

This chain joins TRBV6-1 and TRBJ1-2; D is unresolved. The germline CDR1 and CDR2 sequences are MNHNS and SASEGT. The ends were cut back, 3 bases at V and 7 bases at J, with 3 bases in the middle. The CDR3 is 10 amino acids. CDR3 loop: CASSDRGYTF. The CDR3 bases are TGTGCCAGCAGTGATCGTGGCTACACCTTC.

The CDR3 DNA follows: TGTGCCAGCAGCTTCCGGGACAGGGGGGACTACGAGCAGTACTTC. Translation gives CASSFRDRGDYEQYF. The V and J genes are TRBV7-9 and TRBJ2-7; TRBD1 matches at 11 bases. This CDR3 is 15 amino acids long. The junction had 4 bases not matched to a gene; V was cut back by 3 bases and J by 3 bases. Germline CDR1 and CDR2: SEHNR and FQNEAQ (reference sequence).

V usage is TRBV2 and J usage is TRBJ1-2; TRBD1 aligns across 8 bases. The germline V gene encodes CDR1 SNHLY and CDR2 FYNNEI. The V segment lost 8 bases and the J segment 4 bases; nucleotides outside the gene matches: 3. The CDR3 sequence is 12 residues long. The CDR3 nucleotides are TGTGCCAGCGGACAGGGCAGCTATGGCTACACCTTC. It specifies CASGQGSYGYTF.

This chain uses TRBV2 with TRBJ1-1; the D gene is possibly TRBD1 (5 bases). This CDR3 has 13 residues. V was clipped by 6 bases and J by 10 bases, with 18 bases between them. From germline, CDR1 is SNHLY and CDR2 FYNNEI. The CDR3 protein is CASSVRDGGAAFF. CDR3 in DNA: TGTGCCAGCAGCGTCCGGGACGGCGGCGCAGCTTTCTTT.

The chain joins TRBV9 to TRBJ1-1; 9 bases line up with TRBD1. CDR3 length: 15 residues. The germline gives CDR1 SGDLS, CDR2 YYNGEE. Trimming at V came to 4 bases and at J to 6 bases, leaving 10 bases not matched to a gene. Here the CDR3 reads CASSPRTGEVAEAFF. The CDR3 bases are TGTGCCAGCAGCCCTCGGACAGGGGAGGTCGCTGAAGCTTTCTTT.